The sequence of this TCR beta chain was determined in a study of PD-1 blockade in classical Hodgkin lymphoma. Study results and caveats: Prior to therapy, complete responders displayed diversity much like that of newly diagnosed patients. Relapsed/refractory patients reportedly had lower baseline diversity than newly diagnosed patients.

The protocol was immunoSEQ multiplex PCR, while the TCRdb copy is restricted to in-frame clones and leaves out a portion. The sample lists under 15,000 clones; roughly 80% were seen once. Time point noted: cycle 4 day 1 (C4D1), after five to seven weeks of nivolumab. Every one of the patients relapsed after autologous stem cell transplantation (brentuximab vedotin exposure was variable). Thawed PBMCs underwent magnetic negative selection to yield purified CD4+ T cells. Best outcomes ranged across complete response, partial response and progressive disease. The CDR3 extends over 15 amino acids. Trimming pared 4 bases from V and 6 bases from J, leaving 19 bases between. Germline V CDR1 and CDR2: MNHNY, SVGAGI (reference sequence). As for this clone: Its matching antigen is unknown.

The TCR originated in a human donor with classical Hodgkin lymphoma. This specimen consisted of CD4+ T cells from blood, obtained before the fourth cycle of nivolumab. The chain recombines TRBV6-6 with TRBJ2-7; tentatively, D is TRBD1 (5 bases). The CDR3: CASSSRSFTGFEQYF. The DNA for the CDR3 is TGTGCCAGCAGTTCCCGCTCCTTTACAGGTTTCGAGCAGTACTTC.